This T cell receptor (beta chain) was sequenced in a study of T-cell reconstitution after alpha-beta-depleted transplantation in children. CDR3 length: 18 amino acids. V was pared by 2 bases and J by 4 bases, with 11 bases of the junction left unmatched. CDR1 and CDR2 (germline): SGDLS, YYNGEE. This clonotype was recorded many times. What it binds is unknown. Findings of the study overall: As was reported, about two months after transplant, alpha-beta T cells came from several hundred expanded graft clones. TCRbeta diversity was high at day 60 in some patients (a result of surviving recipient T cells and thymic progenitors). Among T cells one year after transplant, newly produced cells accounted for most counts and diversity.

The authors prepared the TCRbeta library with unique molecular identifiers. TCRdb reprocessed the PCR reads via MiXCR and lists one record per CDR3 protein. The repertoire holds approximately 290,000 distinct CDR3 sequences, with around 10% as singletons. The V gene is TRBV9, the J gene TRBJ2-1; TRBD2 matches 11 bases. The sequence was obtained from a male patient between 2 and 10 years old who had a stem cell transplant for chronic granulomatous disease, so the T cells may come from the graft donor. This specimen consisted of peripheral blood, obtained 180 days after TCRalphabeta/CD19-depleted stem cell transplant. CDR3 sequence reads: CASSVQILTSGAYNEQFF. CDR3 bases: TGTGCCAGCAGCGTCCAAATCCTGACTAGCGGGGCGTACAATGAGCAGTTCTTC.